This TCR beta chain stems from a study of CD8 T cells in Susac syndrome. The study sequenced TCR beta in blood CD8+ and CD4+ T cells. The CDR3 has 15 amino acids. Trimming pared 2 bases from V and 8 bases from J, leaving 16 bases between. Germline V lookup: CDR1 SEHNR, CDR2 FQNEAQ (reference sequence). An input of about 0.45 to 1 ug of RNA was subjected to reverse transcription using random hexamers. Across 54 Vbeta and 13 Jbeta, TCR beta CDR3 was amplified with immunoSEQ multiplex PCR. TCRdb re-derived calls from the immunoSEQ multiplex PCR reads in MiXCR, one entry per CDR3 protein. This table has hundreds of thousands of distinct CDR3 sequences, roughly 90% appearing once.

The receptor was derived from a human donor with multiple sclerosis. The sample was CD8+ T cells from PBMCs. The V and J genes are TRBV7-9 and TRBJ2-1; D gene ambiguous. This CDR3 is CASSLRPSLGYEQFF. The CDR3 bases are TGTGCCAGCAGCTTAAGGCCATCCCTGGGTTATGAGCAGTTCTTC.